This T cell receptor beta chain came from a study of shared clonotypes between healthy human individuals. The CDR3 consists of 15 residues. V lost 0 bases to trimming and J lost 5 bases, with 11 bases between them. Germline V gives CDR1 MNHEY, CDR2 SMNVEV (reference sequence). Sequencing used immunoSEQ multiplex PCR; TCRdb keeps in-frame clones, though not all of them. The sample lists about 990,000 clones, 75% to 85% occurring once. This TCR was sampled from a man between 18 and 35 years old in good health. Some clones in this sample may be carry-over from other donors' samples. The chain joins TRBV27 to TRBJ1-5, with unresolved D. The source material was memory CD4+ T cells from PBMCs. Stated subset: CD45RA-negative fraction. The CDR3 sequence is CASSLSLSGDQPQHF. In DNA, the CDR3 is TGTGCCAGCAGTTTATCCCTTTCCGGCGATCAGCCCCAGCATTTT.